The sequence of this TCR beta chain was determined in a study of blood T cell repertoires in COVID-19. TCRdb's copy holds only in-frame clones and misses some; the assay was immunoSEQ multiplex PCR. Of approximately 290,000 clones in the sample, nearly 90% were seen once. The sample comprised PBMCs or T cells enriched from blood (not recorded which). The sequence came from a woman aged 18-29 years with acute COVID-19.

The CDR3, as DNA: TGTGCCAGCAGTCTCGCTAGCATTTCGGATGAGCAGTTCTTC. Residues: CASSLASISDEQFF. V is TRBV6-5 and J is TRBJ2-1; perhaps TRBD2 as D (5 bases). Germline values: CDR1 MNHEY, CDR2 SVGAGI. CDR3 length: 14 residues. The V end was cut by 5 bases, the J end by 8 bases, with 16 bases between.